These T cell receptor beta chains were read from a single sample in a study of cytomegalovirus exposure and HLA in healthy donors. Here immunoSEQ multiplex PCR was the method, and the copy in TCRdb shows in-frame clones only, minus some. The table has about 94,000 clones, about four fifths seen once. The source material was PBMCs. These TCRs come from a woman between 35 and 50 years old in good health and CMV-seronegative. Each CDR3 is given with its conserved first and last residue. D genes are given only for firm matches. Only part of the rows carry a size: once, few, many, or a class if the clone is expanded.

clone_size d_call j_call v_call cdr3_nt cdr3_aa
. . TRBJ2-7 TRBV15 TGTGCCACCAGGCGTCAACAGGGCTACGAGCAGTACTTC CATRRQQGYEQYF
. TRBD1 TRBJ2-7 TRBV7-9 TGTGCCAGCAGAGCAGCGCCAACGGGACAGGGGAAGTCCGAGCAGTACTTC CASRAAPTGQGKSEQYF
. TRBD1 TRBJ1-1 TRBV6-6 TGTGCCAGCATCACATCGGGACAGGGGCGGACTGAAGCTTTCTTT CASITSGQGRTEAFF
. TRBD1 TRBJ2-7 TRBV5-4 TGTGCCAGCAGCTTGTTGGGGACAGGGTCCTACGAGCAGTACTTC CASSLLGTGSYEQYF
. TRBD1 TRBJ2-5 TRBV10-3 TGTGCCATCAGTGAGTCTGGGACAGGGGGCAAGGAGACCCAGTACTTC CAISESGTGGKETQYF
. TRBD1 TRBJ1-4 TRBV12-5 TGTGCTAGTGGTTTGAGCGCCGGGACAGGGTCGGGCGGGACTACTAATGAAAAACTGTTTTTT CASGLSAGTGSGGTTNEKLFF
. . TRBJ2-7 TRBV18 TGTGCCAGCTCACCCACCGCAGGGGTCTCCTACGAGCAGTACTTC CASSPTAGVSYEQYF
. . TRBJ2-5 TRBV5-4 TGTGCCAGCAGCTTGACGGCAGGGTACCAAGAGACCCAGTACTTC CASSLTAGYQETQYF
. TRBD2 TRBJ2-7 TRBV28 TGTGCCAGCAGTGTGGGACTACCTCCCTACGAGCAGTACTTC CASSVGLPPYEQYF
. . TRBJ1-5 TRBV6-6 TGTGCCAGCAGTGACCTACAGGGAAGCAATCAGCCCCAGCATTTT CASSDLQGSNQPQHF
. . TRBJ1-1 TRBV5-5 TGTGCCAGCAGCCGGAGTATGGTTTGGGACACTGAAGCTTTCTTT CASSRSMVWDTEAFF
many TRBD1 TRBJ1-5 TRBV2 TGTGCCAGCATGGCACAGGGGGCTTGGCAGCCCCAGCATTTT CASMAQGAWQPQHF
few . TRBJ1-1 TRBV30 TGTGCCTGGACCGGAAGGAGGGGCAGCGAAGCTTTCTTT CAWTGRRGSEAFF
. . TRBJ1-6 TRBV7-2 TGTGCCAGCAGGAACAGGGCCGAATCACCCCTCCACTTT CASRNRAESPLHF
. . TRBJ1-5 TRBV5-8 TGTGCCAGCTTTGGATTAGCTGGGCCCCAGCATTTT CASFGLAGPQHF
. . TRBJ1-5 TRBV7-2 TGTGCCAGCAGCTTAGAGACAGAAAATCAGCCCCAGCATTTT CASSLETENQPQHF
. . TRBJ2-1 TRBV4-2 TGTGCCAGCAGCCAAGATGCGGCGGGGTCCTACAATGAGCAGTTCTTC CASSQDAAGSYNEQFF
. TRBD1 TRBJ2-7 TRBV28 TGTGCCCTAGGGGACAGGGGCTCCCAAAGCTCCTACGAGCAGTACTTC CALGDRGSQSSYEQYF
. TRBD2 TRBJ2-1 TRBV14 TGTGCCAGCAGGCCTAACATAGCGGGGGGGCCTAATGAGCAGTTCTTC CASRPNIAGGPNEQFF